These T cell receptor beta chains were read from a single sample in a study of a mutant IDH1 vaccine in newly diagnosed glioma. These receptors are not linked to any known antigen. The table came from immunoSEQ multiplex PCR; TCRdb's copy has only in-frame clones and leaves some out. The sample shows 30,000 to 35,000 clones, around nine tenths of them seen only once. Material: PBMCs, obtained from a glioma patient whose treatment included an IDH1 peptide vaccine. These TCRs come from a woman in her 30s with glioma. The CDR3 runs from the conserved cysteine through the conserved F or W. A D gene is named only where the DNA matches it firmly. Some rows mark clone size as missing; the rest say once, few, many or name a class of expanded clone.

cdr3_aa: CAWRRPPGNTIYF
cdr3_nt: TGTGCCTGGAGACGGCCACCTGGAAACACCATATATTTT
j_call: TRBJ1-3
d_call: .
clone_size: once
v_call: TRBV30

cdr3_aa: CASSLVPGAYGYTF
cdr3_nt: TGCGCCAGCAGCTTGGTCCCAGGCGCGTATGGCTACACCTTC
j_call: TRBJ1-2
d_call: .
clone_size: .
v_call: TRBV5-1

cdr3_aa: CASSQSKNTEAFF
cdr3_nt: TGTGCCAGTAGTCAGTCTAAGAACACTGAAGCTTTCTTT
j_call: TRBJ1-1
d_call: .
clone_size: .
v_call: TRBV19

cdr3_aa: CASSLARGQGERYNSPLHF
cdr3_nt: TGTGCCAGCAGCTTAGCGCGGGGACAGGGAGAGAGGTATAATTCACCCCTCCACTTT
j_call: TRBJ1-6
d_call: TRBD1
clone_size: .
v_call: TRBV7-8

cdr3_aa: CASSQDPQGYTEAFF
cdr3_nt: TGCGCCAGCAGCCAAGACCCTCAGGGGTACACTGAAGCTTTCTTT
j_call: TRBJ1-1
d_call: .
clone_size: .
v_call: TRBV4-3

cdr3_aa: CASSVVAGSKETQYF
cdr3_nt: TGTGCCAGCAGCGTAGTAGCGGGGAGCAAAGAGACCCAGTACTTC
j_call: TRBJ2-5
d_call: TRBD2
clone_size: .
v_call: TRBV9

cdr3_aa: CASSDAGAHSYEQYF
cdr3_nt: TGTGCCAGCAGTGATGCGGGGGCCCACTCCTACGAGCAGTACTTC
j_call: TRBJ2-7
d_call: .
clone_size: .
v_call: TRBV6-1

cdr3_aa: CAISESRGSGNTIYF
cdr3_nt: TGTGCCATCAGTGAGTCGAGGGGATCTGGAAACACCATATATTTT
j_call: TRBJ1-3
d_call: .
clone_size: .
v_call: TRBV10-3

cdr3_aa: CSVVVSKETQYF
cdr3_nt: TGCAGCGTTGTGGTATCGAAAGAGACCCAGTACTTC
j_call: TRBJ2-5
d_call: .
clone_size: .
v_call: TRBV29-1

cdr3_aa: CASSLFKPGAGDGYTF
cdr3_nt: TGCGCCAGCAGCTTATTCAAACCAGGGGCGGGGGATGGCTACACCTTC
j_call: TRBJ1-2
d_call: .
clone_size: .
v_call: TRBV5-1

cdr3_aa: CAISVKGGGGYTF
cdr3_nt: TGTGCCATCAGTGTTAAGGGGGGAGGAGGCTACACCTTC
j_call: TRBJ1-2
d_call: .
clone_size: medium-sized
v_call: TRBV10-3

cdr3_aa: CASSDSVMDREFSYEQYF
cdr3_nt: TGTGCCAGCAGTGATTCGGTTATGGACAGGGAGTTTTCCTACGAGCAGTACTTC
j_call: TRBJ2-7
d_call: TRBD1
clone_size: .
v_call: TRBV2

cdr3_aa: CASSYGGETQYF
cdr3_nt: TGTGCCAGCAGCTACGGGGGAGAGACCCAGTACTTC
j_call: TRBJ2-5
d_call: .
clone_size: .
v_call: TRBV7-9

cdr3_aa: CASSYGSNTEAFF
cdr3_nt: TGTGCCAGCAGTTACGGGTCGAACACTGAAGCTTTCTTT
j_call: TRBJ1-1
d_call: .
clone_size: .
v_call: TRBV6-6

cdr3_aa: CASSEANSAFF
cdr3_nt: TGTGCCAGCAGTGAAGCTAATTCAGCTTTCTTT
j_call: TRBJ1-1
d_call: .
clone_size: .
v_call: TRBV6-1

cdr3_aa: CASSDDPEKLFF
cdr3_nt: TGTGCCAGTAGCGACGACCCCGAAAAACTGTTTTTT
j_call: TRBJ1-4
d_call: .
clone_size: .
v_call: TRBV19

cdr3_aa: CASSLVGWGGTEAFF
cdr3_nt: TGTGCCAGCAGCTTAGTGGGATGGGGTGGCACTGAAGCTTTCTTT
j_call: TRBJ1-1
d_call: .
clone_size: .
v_call: TRBV11-2

cdr3_aa: CAWSVQYTEAFF
cdr3_nt: TGTGCCTGGAGTGTACAGTACACTGAAGCTTTCTTT
j_call: TRBJ1-1
d_call: .
clone_size: .
v_call: TRBV30

cdr3_aa: CASSLSVTGRSPSPLHF
cdr3_nt: TGTGCCAGCAGTTTATCCGTTACCGGGAGAAGTCCTTCACCCCTCCACTTT
j_call: TRBJ1-6
d_call: .
clone_size: .
v_call: TRBV27

cdr3_aa: CASSPDGNTEAFF
cdr3_nt: TGCGCCAGCAGCCCGGACGGAAACACTGAAGCTTTCTTT
j_call: TRBJ1-1
d_call: .
clone_size: .
v_call: TRBV5-1